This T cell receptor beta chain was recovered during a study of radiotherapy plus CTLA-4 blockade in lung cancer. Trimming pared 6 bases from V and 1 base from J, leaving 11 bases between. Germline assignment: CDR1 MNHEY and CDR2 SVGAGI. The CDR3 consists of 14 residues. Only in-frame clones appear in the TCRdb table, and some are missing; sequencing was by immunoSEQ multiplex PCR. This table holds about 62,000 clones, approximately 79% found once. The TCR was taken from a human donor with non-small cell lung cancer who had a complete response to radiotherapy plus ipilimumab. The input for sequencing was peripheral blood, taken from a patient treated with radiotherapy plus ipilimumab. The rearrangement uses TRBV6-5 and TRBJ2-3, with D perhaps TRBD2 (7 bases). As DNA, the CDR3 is TGTGCCAGCAGAGAGGGGGGGCGCACAGATACGCAGTATTTT. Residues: CASREGGRTDTQYF.